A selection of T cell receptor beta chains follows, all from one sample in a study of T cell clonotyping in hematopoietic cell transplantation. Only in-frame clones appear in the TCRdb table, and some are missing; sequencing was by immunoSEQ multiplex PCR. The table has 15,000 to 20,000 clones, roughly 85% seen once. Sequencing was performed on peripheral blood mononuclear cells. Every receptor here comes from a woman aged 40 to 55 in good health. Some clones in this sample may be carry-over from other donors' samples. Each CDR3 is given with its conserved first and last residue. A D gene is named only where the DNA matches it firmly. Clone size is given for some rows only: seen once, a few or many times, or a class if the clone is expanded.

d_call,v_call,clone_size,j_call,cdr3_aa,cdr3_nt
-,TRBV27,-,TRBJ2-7,CASSLGNPYEQYF,TGTGCCAGCAGTTTGGGCAACCCCTACGAGCAGTACTTC
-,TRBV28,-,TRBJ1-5,CASSTAGDPQPQHF,TGTGCCAGCAGTACAGCAGGGGATCCTCAGCCCCAGCATTTT
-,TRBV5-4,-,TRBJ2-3,CASSLGADTQYF,TGTGCCAGCAGCTTGGGAGCGGATACGCAGTATTTT
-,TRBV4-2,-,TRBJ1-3,CASSQAAFSGNTIYF,TGTGCCAGCAGCCAAGCAGCCTTCTCTGGAAACACCATATATTTT
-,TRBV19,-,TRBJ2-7,CASSISLSLSYEQYF,TGTGCCAGTAGTATATCCCTATCCCTCTCCTACGAGCAGTACTTC
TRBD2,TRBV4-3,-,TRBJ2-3,CASSTRTSDTDTQYF,TGCGCCAGCAGCACCCGGACTAGCGACACAGATACGCAGTATTTT
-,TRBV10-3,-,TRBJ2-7,CAISEGNGEQYF,TGTGCCATCAGTGAAGGTAATGGGGAGCAGTACTTC
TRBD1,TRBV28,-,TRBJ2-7,CASSLSGTGSEQYF,TGTGCCAGCAGTCTAAGCGGGACAGGGAGTGAGCAGTACTTC
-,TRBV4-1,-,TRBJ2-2,CASSQDVRQATNTGELFF,TGCGCCAGCAGCCAAGATGTGAGGCAGGCCACGAACACCGGGGAGCTGTTTTTT
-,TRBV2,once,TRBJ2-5,CARRDTTEYQETQYF,TGTGCCAGGAGGGACACTACAGAGTACCAAGAGACCCAGTACTTC
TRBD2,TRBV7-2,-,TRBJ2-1,CASSLGLARSEQFF,TGTGCCAGCAGCTTAGGACTAGCGAGGAGTGAGCAGTTCTTC
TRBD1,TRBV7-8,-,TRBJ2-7,CASSLGGQGALNQYF,TGTGCCAGCAGCTTAGGGGGCCAGGGGGCGCTTAATCAGTACTTC
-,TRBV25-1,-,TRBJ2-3,CASTSSGTSTDTQYF,TGTGCCAGCACTTCTTCCGGCACCTCCACAGATACGCAGTATTTT
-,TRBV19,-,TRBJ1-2,CASSKTGSNYGYTF,TGTGCCAGTAGTAAAACAGGGTCTAACTATGGCTACACCTTC
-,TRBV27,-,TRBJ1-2,CASSLSPRGDSNYGYTF,TGTGCCAGCAGTTTATCCCCGCGCGGGGACTCTAACTATGGCTACACCTTC
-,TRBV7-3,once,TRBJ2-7,CASSPDSSYEQYF,TGTGCCAGCAGCCCCGACAGCTCCTACGAGCAGTACTTC
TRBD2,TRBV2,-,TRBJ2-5,CASSTSGRAETQYF,TGTGCCAGCAGCACTAGCGGGAGAGCGGAGACCCAGTACTTC
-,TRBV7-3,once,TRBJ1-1,CASSTTGGPNTEAFF,TGTGCCAGCAGTACAACGGGGGGACCGAACACTGAAGCTTTCTTT
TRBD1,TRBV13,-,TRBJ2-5,CASSGGGDRQETQYF,TGTGCCAGCAGCGGAGGTGGGGACAGACAAGAGACCCAGTACTTC
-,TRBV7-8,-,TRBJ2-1,CASSFGVSSYNEQFF,TGTGCCAGCAGCTTTGGGGTGAGCTCCTACAATGAGCAGTTCTTC
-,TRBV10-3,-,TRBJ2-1,CAISESYRDWFF,TGTGCCATCAGTGAGTCGTACCGAGATTGGTTCTTC
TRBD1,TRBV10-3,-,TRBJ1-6,CAISAGRQGLSSPLHF,TGTGCCATCAGTGCGGGTCGACAGGGGCTCAGTTCACCCCTCCACTTT
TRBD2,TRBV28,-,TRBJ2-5,CASSPTSGQETQYF,TGTGCCAGCAGTCCCACTAGCGGTCAAGAGACCCAGTACTTC